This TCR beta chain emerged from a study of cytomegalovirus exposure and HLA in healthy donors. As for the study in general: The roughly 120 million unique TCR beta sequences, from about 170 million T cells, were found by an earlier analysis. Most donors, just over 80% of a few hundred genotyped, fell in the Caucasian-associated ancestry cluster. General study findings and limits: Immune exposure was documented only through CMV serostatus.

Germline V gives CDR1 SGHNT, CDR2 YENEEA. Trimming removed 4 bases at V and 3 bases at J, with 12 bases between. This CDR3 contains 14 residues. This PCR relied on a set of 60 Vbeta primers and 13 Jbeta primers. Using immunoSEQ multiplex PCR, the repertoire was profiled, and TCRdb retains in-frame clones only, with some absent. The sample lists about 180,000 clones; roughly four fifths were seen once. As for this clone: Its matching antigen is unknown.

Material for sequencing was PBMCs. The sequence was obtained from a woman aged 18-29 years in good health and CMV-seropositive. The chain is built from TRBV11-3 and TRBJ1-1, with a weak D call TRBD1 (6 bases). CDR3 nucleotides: TGTGCCAGCAGCTCCACAGGGATTGACACTGAAGCTTTCTTT. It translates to CASSSTGIDTEAFF.